In this sample, the clone carrying this T cell receptor (delta chain) turned up many times. Its specificity is not known. Germline assignment: CDR1 TSWWSYY and CDR2 QGS. The CDR3 length is 24 residues. The V and J ends lost 0 bases and 0 bases, in that order; junction bases with no gene match: 27. The data derive from a study of γδ T cells in repeated Plasmodium falciparum infection. Whole-study findings and limits: One small rural Malian village, predominantly a single ethnic group, supplied the cohort. Repeated controlled infections reportedly drove waves of new clonotype selection in Vdelta2-negative, mostly Vdelta1+, gammadelta repertoires.

Vgamma9/Vdelta2+ and Vdelta2-negative gammadelta T cells were flow-sorted from PBMC for bulk sequencing. TCRdb ran CATT on the multiplex PCR reads. Altogether around 86,000 delta-chain clones are present, over 1.3% being singletons, with the ten largest covering around 8.1%. The chain combines TRDV1 with TRDJ1; TRDD3 aligns across 8 bases. Sequencing used gamma-delta T cells from blood. This sequence was found in a pool of human donors (malaria-infected and uninfected, not separated). Here the CDR3 DNA reads TGTGCTCTTGGGGAACTTCTAGTACCTTCCCCATGCCAGTGGGGGATCGGGTACACCGATAAACTCATCTTT. Translated, it gives CALGELLVPSPCQWGIGYTDKLIF.